These 28 T cell receptor beta chains share one sample of origin, sequenced in a study of T cell clonality in common variable immunodeficiency. No antigen has been identified for these receptors. Study findings and constraints: In common variable immunodeficiency, TCR beta chains reportedly carried fewer deletions and N-nucleotide insertions.

TCRdb's table, derived via immunoSEQ multiplex PCR, lists solely in-frame clones and lacks some. The table lists approximately 20,000 clones, with no singletons. The sequencing sample was made of peripheral blood mononuclear cells. Source of these receptors: a human donor with common variable immunodeficiency.

The sample holds a few counts of this clone. The read terminates 3 residues before the CDR3 end, so the remaining end is supplied by the germline J gene. The rearrangement joins TRBV20-1 to TRBJ2-3; possibly TRBD1 for D (6 bases). CDR3 length: 17 amino acids. Trimming left V 4 bases short and J 0 bases short, with 20 bases between. CDR1 is DFQATT and CDR2 is SNEGSKA in the germline V gene (reference sequence). CDR3: CSAKTGYPHASTDTQYF. CDR3 DNA, as far as it was read: TGCAGTGCTAAAACAGGGTATCCGCATGCTAGCACAGATACG.

This clone has a count of ten or more. Read data end 3 residues before the CDR3 end; the end is taken from the germline J gene. The rearrangement joins TRBV19 to TRBJ2-1, with 14 bases matching TRBD2. From germline, CDR1 is LNHDA and CDR2 SQIVND (reference sequence). The CDR3 is made up of 16 amino acids. Unmatched junction bases numbered 10, after V lost 7 bases and J lost 8 bases. The sequenced CDR3 bases are TGTGCCAGTATTCAAAGACTAGCGGGGGGGGTCTATGAG. It codes for CASIQRLAGGVYE. The entire CDR3 is CASIQRLAGGVYEQFF.

This clone was seen at least ten times. The read comes to an end 3 residues before the CDR3 does, leaving the germline J gene to fill in the end. The V call is TRBV29-1, the J call TRBJ1-2, with D perhaps matching TRBD1 (6 bases). Between the trimmed V and J ends, which lost 4 bases and 6 bases, there was a span of 21 bases. CDR3 size: 15 residues. CDR1 and CDR2 from the germline V gene are SQVTM and ANQGSEA. The part of the CDR3 DNA that was read is TGCAGCGTTGGATTGGTAGACGGGACACATAATGGC. This translates into CSVGLVDGTHNG. The whole CDR3 sequence is CSVGLVDGTHNGYTF.

A word on this clone: The observed sequence ends 3 residues before the CDR3 terminus, with the missing tail filled in from the germline J gene. This chain links TRBV20-1 with TRBJ1-2, with 8 bases aligning to TRBD1. Germline V gives CDR1 DFQATT, CDR2 SNEGSKA (reference sequence). The CDR3 length is 15 residues. With V trimmed by 5 bases and J by 5 bases, 13 bases remained unmatched. The CDR3 here is CSALGTGPGGYGYTF. The sequenced CDR3 bases are TGCAGTGCTCTTGGGACAGGCCCTGGGGGGTATGGC.

This clone was picked up many times. The read ends 3 residues early relative to the CDR3; the germline J gene fills the gap. This sequence joins TRBV5-4 and TRBJ2-7; 7 bases fit TRBD1. CDR3 length equals 13 residues. The germline V gene encodes CDR1 SGHNT and CDR2 YYREEE (reference sequence). V gave up 4 bases and J gave up 3 bases; unmatched junction bases: 4. The CDR3 protein is CASSRDSYYEQYF. CDR3 DNA, as far as it was read: TGTGCCAGCAGCAGGGACAGCTACTACGAG.

Points on this clone: The observed sequence ends 3 residues before the CDR3 terminus, with the missing tail filled in from the germline J gene. The chain couples TRBV23-1 to TRBJ1-3, with TRBD1 matching 7 bases. TRBV23-1 is labeled an ORF, and its function is uncertain. V was pared by 1 base and J by 2 bases, with 8 bases of the junction left unmatched. The length of the CDR3 is 17 residues. CDR3 DNA (partial): TGCGCCAGCAGTCAATACGGGGGACAGAGAGCTGGAAACACC. Translation gives CASSQYGGQRAGNT. The CDR3 as a whole reads CASSQYGGQRAGNTIYF.

This clone was seen more than once but under ten times. The read falls 3 residues short of the CDR3 end, and the missing part is taken from the germline J gene. The chain couples TRBV7-9 to TRBJ2-2, with D possibly matching TRBD2 (6 bases). Germline assignment: CDR1 SEHNR and CDR2 FQNEAQ (reference sequence). This CDR3 has 12 amino acids. V dropped 10 bases and J dropped 4 bases, with 10 bases sitting between them. CDR3 protein: CAIGEVTGELFF. The part of the CDR3 DNA that was read is TGTGCCATCGGGGAGGTCACCGGGGAG.

Of note for this clone: Relative to the germline gene, one junction end is altered; a read error may explain this. The read ends 3 residues shy of where the CDR3 ends; the end is completed using the germline J gene. The chain links TRBV7-9 to TRBJ2-7; the match to TRBD1 covers 7 bases. This CDR3 is built from 13 residues. Germline V gene sequence: CDR1 SEHNR, CDR2 FQNEAQ (reference sequence). The CDR3 here is CSSSLGDRYEQYF. Partial CDR3 DNA: TGTTCCAGCAGCTTAGGGGACAGATACGAG.

Regarding this clone: Coverage ceases 3 residues before the CDR3 finishes, and the germline J gene fills in the end. This CDR3 is also generated by other DNA sequences in the sample. This chain joins TRBV18 and TRBJ2-5; D remains unclear. The germline gives CDR1 KGHSH, CDR2 LQKENI. Trimming cost V 1 base and J 4 bases, with 10 bases left between them. There are 14 residues in the CDR3. CDR3 DNA (partial): TGTGCCAGCTCACCACGTACCAGGTCAGAGACC. It encodes CASSPRTRSET. The full CDR3 sequence reads CASSPRTRSETQYF.

This clone turned up a few times. The read halts 3 residues ahead of the CDR3 end, with the missing end drawn from the germline J gene. This chain connects TRBV29-1 to TRBJ2-1; D remains unclear. V was trimmed by 4 bases and J by 0 bases, leaving 16 bases between them. The CDR3 has 16 amino acids. In germline, CDR1 is SQVTM, CDR2 ANQGSEA. CDR3 protein: CSVVVFPGSSYNEQFF. The DNA read from the CDR3 is TGCAGCGTTGTGGTGTTTCCAGGAAGCTCCTACAATGAG.

Points on this clone: The read halts 3 residues ahead of the CDR3 end, with the missing end drawn from the germline J gene. V usage is TRBV30 and J usage is TRBJ2-1; D uncertain. Germline-derived CDR1 and CDR2 are GTSNPN and SVGIG (reference sequence). Trimming left V 0 bases short and J 7 bases short, with 4 bases between. This CDR3 contains 11 residues. The CDR3 sequence: CAWSVLNEQFF. CDR3 DNA, as far as it was read: TGTGCCTGGAGTGTACTGAATGAG.

This clone has only a few counts. The read stops 3 residues short of the end of the CDR3; the missing end is completed from the germline J gene. The V call is TRBV19, the J call TRBJ1-1; D gene ambiguous. The CDR3 totals 13 residues. Germline V gives CDR1 LNHDA, CDR2 SQIVND (reference sequence). V was shortened by 6 bases and J by 1 base, with 9 bases between the two germline ends. CDR3 loop: CASSRYGNTEAFF. The sequenced part of the CDR3 DNA is TGTGCCAGTAGCCGGTATGGGAACACTGAA.

This clone was found many times. The read is 3 residues too short to cover the CDR3 end, so that end is filled in from the germline J gene. The chain recombines TRBV5-1 with TRBJ1-6, with D possibly matching TRBD1 (6 bases). Germline CDR1 and CDR2: SGHRS and YFSETQ. The CDR3 has 16 amino acids. V dropped 4 bases and J dropped 5 bases, with 16 bases sitting between them. The CDR3: CASSPDTGWNNSPLHF. The sequenced part of the CDR3 DNA is TGCGCCAGCAGCCCGGACACAGGGTGGAATAATTCACCC.

This clone has more than one count but fewer than ten. The sequenced fragment ends 3 residues before the CDR3 boundary, so the rest is inferred from the germline J gene. V is TRBV20-1 and J is TRBJ2-7, with D perhaps matching TRBD2 (5 bases). The CDR3 is made up of 14 amino acids. Germline V gene lookup returns CDR1 DFQATT and CDR2 SNEGSKA (reference sequence). Trimming left V 6 bases short and J 3 bases short, with 18 bases between. The sequenced part of the CDR3 DNA is TGCAGTGCCGAGACTAAAAGACTTAACTACGAG. As protein: CSAETKRLNYE. The full-length CDR3 reads as CSAETKRLNYEQYF.

This clone was seen more than once but under ten times. CDR3 DNA (partial): TGTGCCAGCAGCCCAGAGGGGGCACAACTCTACGAG. Its protein is CASSPEGAQLYE. Given in full, the CDR3 is CASSPEGAQLYEQYF. V is TRBV7-6 and J is TRBJ2-7, with TRBD1 identical over 7 bases. The read terminates 3 residues before the CDR3 end, so the remaining end is supplied by the germline J gene. The CDR3 contains 15 residues. With V trimmed by 5 bases and J by 3 bases, 10 bases remained unmatched. The germline V gene encodes CDR1 SGHVS and CDR2 FNYEAQ. The full variable domain, in which reference TRBV7-6 and TRBJ2-7 provide the parts outside the CDR3, is GAGVSQSPRYKVTKRGQDVALRCDPISGHVSLYWYRQALGQGPEFLTYFNYEAQQDKSGLPNDRFSAERPEGSISTLTIQRTEQRDSAMYRCASSPEGAQLYEQYFGPGTRLTVT.

Concerning this clone itself: The missing CDR3 end, 3 residues past where the read stops, is filled in from the germline J gene. This chain connects TRBV18 to TRBJ1-1; 7 bases are shared with TRBD1. Trimming took 3 bases from V and 2 from J; bases not matched to a gene: 3. The CDR3 runs to 14 residues. CDR1 is KGHSH and CDR2 is LQKENI in the germline V gene. The covered CDR3 bases are TGTGCCAGCTCACCCGGGACAGACAACACTGAA. This translates into CASSPGTDNTE. The full CDR3 is CASSPGTDNTEAFF.

This clone has just a few counts. The CDR3 extends 3 residues past the end of the read, so its final part is completed from the germline J gene. J is TRBJ1-2 and V is TRBV6-1; 7 bases line up with TRBD1. There are 14 residues in the CDR3. Per the germline V gene, CDR1 is MNHNS and CDR2 is SASEGT. V dropped 4 bases and J dropped 4; count of bases not matched to a gene: 6. Incomplete CDR3 DNA: TGTGCCAGCAGTGTTGGGAGGGACAGCTATGGC. Amino acid sequence: CASSVGRDSYG. The CDR3 in full is CASSVGRDSYGYTF.

The CDR3 DNA, read in part, is TGTGCCAGCAGCACCAGACTAGCGGGGGCCCCTATGTTATCGAGTGGAACC. This sequence encodes CASSTRLAGAPMLSSGT. The full CDR3 protein is CASSTRLAGAPMLSSGTQYF. The chain combines TRBV13 with TRBJ2-5; 12 nucleotides match TRBD2. The read comes to an end 3 residues before the CDR3 does, leaving the germline J gene to fill in the end. The CDR3 contains 20 residues. CDR1 is PRHDT and CDR2 is FYEKMQ in the germline V gene (reference sequence).

This clone was detected a few times. A junction end diverges from the germline sequence, so it may reflect a read error. The read stops 3 residues short of the end of the CDR3; the missing end is completed from the germline J gene. The chain has TRBV7-3 and TRBJ1-4; no clear D gene. The CDR3 is 13 amino acids. Germline V gene sequence: CDR1 SGHTA, CDR2 FQGTGA. The covered CDR3 bases are TGTGCCAGCAACTTAAGCCTAGGTGAAAAA. Encoded protein: CASNLSLGEK. The CDR3 as a whole reads CASNLSLGEKLFF.

This clone has only a few counts. Read data end 3 residues before the CDR3 end; the end is taken from the germline J gene. The chain is built from TRBV7-6 and TRBJ2-7; TRBD1 might be the D (5 bases). The CDR3 spans 16 residues. Deletions cut 3 bases from V and 2 bases from J, with 17 bases between. CDR1 SGHVS and CDR2 FNYEAQ come from the germline V gene. The chain's CDR3 is CASSFIDSKMAYEQYF. The CDR3 bases that were read are TGTGCCAGCAGCTTTATAGACAGTAAGATGGCCTACGAG.

This clone showed up many times. The CDR3 DNA, read in part, is TGCAGTGCTAGCACCCAACACAACATT. Translation gives CSASTQHNI. Given in full, the CDR3 is CSASTQHNIQYF. This chain links TRBV20-1 with TRBJ2-4; D unresolved. The CDR3 end falls 3 residues outside the read, so it is completed with the germline J gene. Germline CDR1 is DFQATT and CDR2 is SNEGSKA (reference sequence). Trimming shortened V by 3 bases and J by 7 bases, and 10 bases separated the two germline ends. This CDR3 has 12 residues.

This clone has more than one count but fewer than ten. Sequencing ends 3 residues short of the CDR3 end; the germline J gene provides the rest. J is TRBJ2-1 and V is TRBV18, with 11 bases aligning to TRBD2. V shed 2 bases and J 4 bases; nucleotides not matched to a gene: 4. The CDR3 has 16 residues. The germline V gene has CDR1 KGHSH and CDR2 LQKENI. The DNA read from the CDR3 is TGTGCCAGCTCACCAAGACTAGCGGGGTCATACAATGAG. Encoded protein: CASSPRLAGSYNE. The full CDR3 protein reads CASSPRLAGSYNEQFF.

Worth noting for this clone: From the germline J gene comes the end of the CDR3, since the read stops 3 residues before it. The chain has TRBV7-3 and TRBJ2-1; 9 bases line up with TRBD2. The CDR3 has 15 amino acids. CDR1 is SGHTA, CDR2 FQGTGA, per germline. With 2 bases clipped from V and 4 bases from J, the junction kept 3 bases outside the gene matches. CDR3 residues: CASSLAAGGYNEQFF. CDR3 bases read: TGTGCCAGCAGCTTAGCGGCGGGAGGGTACAATGAG.

This clone was seen a few times. The read is 3 residues too short to cover the CDR3 end, so that end is filled in from the germline J gene. The chain is built from TRBV7-2 and TRBJ2-3, with TRBD2 identical over 8 bases. This CDR3 has 15 residues. The junction had 7 bases not matched to a gene; V was cut back by 4 bases and J by 4 bases. The germline gives CDR1 SGHTA, CDR2 FQGNSA. CDR3 sequence reads: CASSSRRTSSDTQYF. The covered CDR3 bases are TGTGCCAGCAGCTCAAGAAGGACTAGCTCAGATACG. Full variable domain (missing parts from reference TRBV7-2 and TRBJ2-3): GAGVSQSPSNKVTEKGKDVELRCDPISGHTALYWYRQSLGQGLEFLIYFQGNSAPDKSGLPSDRFSAERTGGSVSTLTIQRTQQEDSAVYLCASSSRRTSSDTQYFGPGTRLTVL.

This clone was detected a few times. The sequence runs out 3 residues before the end of the CDR3; the remainder is reconstructed from the germline J gene. The V gene is TRBV7-3, the J gene TRBJ2-1, with TRBD2 matching 7 bases. This CDR3 comprises 15 residues. V dropped 0 bases and J dropped 5; count of bases not matched to a gene: 4. Germline V gene sequence: CDR1 SGHTA, CDR2 FQGTGA. CDR3 loop: CASSLTRRGNNEQFF. The sequenced part of the CDR3 DNA is TGTGCCAGCAGCTTAACGAGGCGGGGGAACAATGAG.

The sample holds a few counts of this clone. With the read ending 3 residues before the CDR3 end, the germline J gene is used to fill in that end. The chain combines TRBV7-2 with TRBJ1-6, with 7 bases lining up with TRBD1. This CDR3 spans 14 amino acids. The germline gives CDR1 SGHTA, CDR2 FQGNSA. Losses at the gene ends were 7 bases for V and 9 bases for J; bases not matched to a gene: 9. The CDR3 bases that were read are TGTGCCAGCAACCTACAGGGGCTGGTTTCACCC. The encoded protein is CASNLQGLVSP. The whole CDR3 sequence is CASNLQGLVSPLHF.

This clone turned up a few times. Read coverage stops 3 residues before the CDR3 terminus; the germline J gene supplies the remainder. This chain joins TRBV20-1 and TRBJ2-1; D might be TRBD1 (5 bases). Germline values: CDR1 DFQATT, CDR2 SNEGSKA (reference sequence). V was trimmed by 5 bases and J by 4 bases, leaving 12 bases between them. The CDR3 is 13 amino acids. Here the CDR3 reads CSASKTGYNEQFF. The DNA read from the CDR3 is TGCAGTGCTTCTAAAACAGGATACAATGAG.

The table lists this clone with many counts. Coverage ceases 3 residues before the CDR3 finishes, and the germline J gene fills in the end. The rearrangement uses TRBV13 and TRBJ2-1; D remains unclear. The germline gives CDR1 PRHDT, CDR2 FYEKMQ (reference sequence). The CDR3 spans 11 residues. The V and J ends lost 6 bases and 4 bases respectively, with 4 bases between them. The CDR3 DNA, read in part, is TGTGCCAGCAGTCGGTACAATGAG. It encodes CASSRYNE. The whole CDR3 protein reads CASSRYNEQFF.